The 18 T cell receptor beta chains presented below share a single source sample, sequenced in a study of cytomegalovirus exposure and HLA in healthy donors. The PCR made use of 60 Vbeta and 13 Jbeta primers. Assay used: immunoSEQ multiplex PCR; TCRdb lists only in-frame clones, some missing. The sample lists 150,000 to 200,000 clones; 71% were seen once. Sequenced input: PBMCs. Receptor source: a girl aged 10-17 years in good health and CMV-seronegative.

The rearrangement links TRBV19 to TRBJ1-5, with 10 bases that match TRBD1. The V gene's germline CDR1 is LNHDA and CDR2 SQIVND (reference sequence). V was clipped by 9 bases and J by 9 bases; unmatched bases: 14. The CDR3 is made up of 15 amino acids. The CDR3 DNA reads as TGTGCCAGCTCTAGTTCTGACAGGGGGCTGGGGCCCCAGCATTTT. Protein: CASSSSDRGLGPQHF. Using reference TRBV19 and TRBJ1-5 for the parts outside the CDR3, the full variable domain is DGGITQSPKYLFRKEGQNVTLSCEQNLNHDAMYWYRQDPGQGLRLIYYSQIVNDFQKGDIAEGYSVSREKKESFPLTVTSAQKNPTAFYLCASSSSDRGLGPQHFGDGTRLSIL.

This clone was observed a handful of times. The gene calls are TRBV1 and TRBJ1-4; the DNA was not used to check the table's D call, TRBD1. TRBV1 is a recognized pseudogene. The CDR3 is made up of 13 amino acids. The CDR3 loop reads CTSLRSTNEKLFF. The CDR3 DNA follows: TGCACCAGCCTCAGATCAACTAATGAAAAACTGTTTTTT.

This clone was detected a few times. This sequence joins TRBV9 and TRBJ1-4, with 10 bases lining up with TRBD1. This CDR3 contains 18 residues. With V trimmed by 4 bases and J by 0 bases, 9 bases remained unmatched. CDR1 SGDLS and CDR2 YYNGEE come from the germline V gene. CDR3 sequence (DNA): TGTGCCAGCAGCTCCGACGCCGGGACAGGGGCAACTAATGAAAAACTGTTTTTT. Residues: CASSSDAGTGATNEKLFF.

This rearrangement joins TRBV27 to TRBJ2-1; D not resolved. The CDR3 covers 14 residues. Deletions cut 7 bases from V and 0 bases from J, with 10 bases between. From germline, CDR1 is MNHEY and CDR2 SMNVEV (reference sequence). The CDR3 DNA reads TGTGCCAGCAACTTAGCCAGCTCCTACAATGAGCAGTTCTTC. This translates into CASNLASSYNEQFF.

The chain is built from TRBV5-1 and TRBJ2-7, with TRBD1 as a possible D gene (6 bases). The CDR3 covers 16 residues. The V and J ends lost 2 bases and 3 bases respectively, with 18 bases between them. CDR1 and CDR2 (germline): SGHRS, YFSETQ. CDR3 region: CASSLPSGQNLYEQYF. As DNA, the CDR3 is TGCGCCAGCAGCTTACCCTCTGGACAGAACCTCTACGAGCAGTACTTC.

This chain links TRBV29-1 with TRBJ2-6, with D possibly TRBD1 on 6 matching bases. The CDR3 loop spans 14 amino acids. Germline CDR1 and CDR2: SQVTM and ANQGSEA. The V end was cut by 1 base, the J end by 4 bases, with 8 bases between. The CDR3 sequence is CSVEGQGGANVLTF. Written as DNA, the CDR3 is TGCAGCGTTGAAGGCCAGGGGGGGGCCAACGTCCTGACTTTC.

This rearrangement joins TRBV6-1 to TRBJ2-7, with D possibly TRBD1 on 5 matching bases. The ends were cut back, 0 bases at V and 4 bases at J, with 13 bases in the middle. The CDR3 is made up of 15 amino acids. The germline gives CDR1 MNHNS, CDR2 SASEGT. The CDR3: CASSEAGDSTYEQYF. Written as DNA, the CDR3 is TGTGCCAGCAGTGAAGCCGGCGACAGTACATACGAGCAGTACTTC.

The chain couples TRBV2 to TRBJ2-3; D unresolved. This CDR3 contains 16 residues. The germline gives CDR1 SNHLY, CDR2 FYNNEI. The germline V and J ends were trimmed by 8 bases and 2 bases, with 20 bases remaining between them. The CDR3 loop is CASSLSTLTATDTQYF. CDR3 nucleotide sequence: TGTGCCAGCTCATTATCAACGTTAACAGCCACAGATACGCAGTATTTT.

The CDR3 region has the DNA TGCGCCAGCAGCTCGGGACTAGCGGGGGGAGCTAGCACAGATACGCAGTATTTT. Translation: CASSSGLAGGASTDTQYF. This chain connects TRBV5-1 to TRBJ2-3; 15 bases are shared with TRBD2. V trimming: 3 bases; J trimming: 0 bases; junction bases outside the gene matches: 5. Germline loops: CDR1 SGHRS, CDR2 YFSETQ. CDR3 length equals 18 residues.

This clone was counted only a few times. The genes are TRBV5-1 and TRBJ1-1; 10 bases agree with TRBD1. V lost 5 bases, J lost 7 bases, and 8 bases stayed unmatched. Germline values: CDR1 SGHRS, CDR2 YFSETQ. The CDR3 totals 14 residues. The CDR3 DNA follows: TGCGCCAGCAGGAGAGGGACAGGGGAGGATGAAGCTTTCTTT. Amino acids: CASRRGTGEDEAFF.

This rearrangement joins TRBV2 to TRBJ1-5, with D uncertain. V lost 5 bases to trimming and J lost 4 bases, with 3 bases between them. Germline CDR1 reads SNHLY; CDR2 reads FYNNEI. The CDR3 consists of 11 residues. The CDR3 region has the DNA TGTGCCAGCAGTCTAAATCAGCCCCAGCATTTT. It codes for CASSLNQPQHF. Variable domain in full (rest from reference TRBV2 and TRBJ1-5): EPEVTQTPSHQVTQMGQEVILRCVPISNHLYFYWYRQILGQKVEFLVSFYNNEISEKSEIFDDQFSVERPDGSNFTLKIRSTKLEDSAMYFCASSLNQPQHFGDGTRLSIL.

This clone was seen only once. The rearrangement links TRBV5-1 to TRBJ1-2; TRBD1 matches at 8 bases. V lost 4 bases, J lost 5 bases, and 34 bases stayed unmatched. Germline CDR1 is SGHRS and CDR2 is YFSETQ. CDR3 length: 23 amino acids. As DNA, the CDR3 is TGCGCCAGCAGCAAAATCTTGCAGGGGGCATCGTCTTACGCTTATGTTGGACCTTATGGCTACACCTTC. Translation gives CASSKILQGASSYAYVGPYGYTF.

The chain links TRBV19 to TRBJ2-3; 10 nucleotides agree with TRBD2. The CDR3 is 18 residues long. The junction had 13 bases not matched to a gene; V was cut back by 5 bases and J by 2 bases. Germline V lookup: CDR1 LNHDA, CDR2 SQIVND (reference sequence). DNA for the CDR3: TGTGCCAGTAGTCCCTTCGGAAGAGGGACTAGCGTCACAGATACGCAGTATTTT. Translated: CASSPFGRGTSVTDTQYF.

The rearrangement links TRBV5-1 to TRBJ2-1; D possibly corresponds to TRBD2 (7 bases). The CDR3 loop spans 15 amino acids. V lost 3 bases to trimming and J lost 10 bases, with 20 bases between them. Germline V gives CDR1 SGHRS, CDR2 YFSETQ. The CDR3 DNA reads TGCGCCAGCAGCTGGAAAAGGGGGGGCGGGGACGAGCAGTTCTTC. Its translation: CASSWKRGGGDEQFF. The full variable domain, with the rest looked up from reference TRBV5-1 and TRBJ2-1, is KAGVTQTPRYLIKTRGQQVTLSCSPISGHRSVSWYQQTPGQGLQFLFEYFSETQRNKGNFPGRFSGRQFSNSRSEMNVSTLELGDSALYLCASSWKRGGGDEQFFGPGTRLTVL.

The chain couples TRBV7-9 to TRBJ2-7; tentative D call: TRBD2 (6 bases). The CDR3 has 15 residues. Germline CDR1 is SEHNR and CDR2 is FQNEAQ (reference sequence). V lost 4 bases and J 2 bases, leaving 15 bases between the germline ends. As DNA, the CDR3 is TGTGCCAGCAGCTCCTCTAGCGACGGGCCCTACGAGCAGTACTTC. Amino acid sequence: CASSSSSDGPYEQYF.

The DNA of the CDR3 is TGTGCCAGCAGTTTATTCCGGGGTAGTGGAGCTTTCTTT. This sequence encodes CASSLFRGSGAFF. The rearrangement links TRBV27 to TRBJ1-1; no firm D call. V was pared by 1 base and J by 10 bases, with 13 bases between. This CDR3 is built from 13 residues. Germline V gene sequence: CDR1 MNHEY, CDR2 SMNVEV (reference sequence).

The rearrangement uses TRBV2 and TRBJ2-7, with D perhaps TRBD1 (5 bases). The CDR3 consists of 13 residues. V lost 7 bases and J 4 bases, leaving 14 bases between the germline ends. CDR1 and CDR2 (germline): SNHLY, FYNNEI. CDR3 amino acids: CASIGQGGYEQYF. CDR3 nucleotides: TGTGCCAGCATCGGGCAGGGTGGGTACGAGCAGTACTTC.

The V and J genes are TRBV9 and TRBJ2-1; 8 bases line up with TRBD2. V dropped 4 bases and J dropped 0; count of bases not matched to a gene: 6. The CDR3 is 16 amino acids. Germline V gene sequence: CDR1 SGDLS, CDR2 YYNGEE. Here the CDR3 reads CASSLNSGTSYNEQFF. CDR3 in DNA: TGTGCCAGCAGCTTGAATAGCGGGACCTCCTACAATGAGCAGTTCTTC. The full variable domain, rest sourced from reference TRBV9 and TRBJ2-1, is DSGVTQTPKHLITATGQRVTLRCSPRSGDLSVYWYQQSLDQGLQFLIQYYNGEERAKGNILERFSAQQFPDLHSELNLSSLELGDSALYFCASSLNSGTSYNEQFFGPGTRLTVL.